Each of the 26 T cell receptor beta chains below was sequenced from the same sample in a study of blood T cell repertoires in COVID-19. Produced via immunoSEQ multiplex PCR; TCRdb's table is partial and in-frame only. The table records hundreds of thousands of clones, approximately 87% of them present only once. The specimen was PBMCs or T cells enriched from blood (not recorded which). The receptor source for this set is a woman aged 50 to 60 who had recovered from COVID-19.

This clone was found once. This chain links TRBV9 with TRBJ1-2; TRBD1 aligns across 11 bases. The ends lost 4 bases at V and 4 bases at J; junction bases unmatched: 9. Germline assignment: CDR1 SGDLS and CDR2 YYNGEE. This CDR3 region has 16 residues. In nucleotides, the CDR3 is TGTGCCAGCAGCCTCGGACAGGGGGCAAGTGGCTATGGCTACACCTTC. It is translated as CASSLGQGASGYGYTF.

This sequence joins TRBV19 and TRBJ1-2; D might be TRBD1 (6 bases). Germline loops: CDR1 LNHDA, CDR2 SQIVND (reference sequence). V shed 10 bases and J shed 1 base, with 19 bases lying between them. The CDR3 is 15 amino acids. The CDR3 DNA sequence: TGTGCCACAACCGAACGTGGGGGCCGTAACTATGGCTACACCTTC. The encoded protein is CATTERGGRNYGYTF.

The V and J genes are TRBV7-9 and TRBJ1-1; D possibly corresponds to TRBD1 (6 bases). CDR1 SEHNR and CDR2 FQNEAQ come from the germline V gene (reference sequence). The CDR3 extends over 11 amino acids. Trimming stripped 4 bases from V and 10 bases from J, with 10 bases between. CDR3: CASSSLGGAFF. Written as DNA, the CDR3 is TGTGCCAGCAGCTCCCTAGGGGGAGCTTTCTTT. Full variable domain (rest looked up from reference TRBV7-9 and TRBJ1-1): DTGVSQNPRHKITKRGQNVTFRCDPISEHNRLYWYRQTLGQGPEFLTYFQNEAQLEKSRLLSDRFSAERPKGSFSTLEIQRTEQGDSAMYLCASSSLGGAFFGQGTRLTVV.

This chain joins TRBV12-3 or TRBV12-4 and TRBJ1-2, with D hard to call. This CDR3 contains 13 residues. Deletions cut 7 bases from V and 2 bases from J, with 11 bases between. The CDR3 reads CASTLGGNYGYTF. The CDR3 DNA is TGTGCCAGCACCTTAGGCGGAAACTATGGCTACACCTTC.

This clone was detected once. The J gene is TRBJ1-1, the V gene TRBV4-1; D not certain. Germline CDR1 is MGHRA and CDR2 is YSYEKL. The CDR3 is 14 amino acids. The V and J ends lost 3 bases and 1 base respectively, with 9 bases between them. This CDR3 is CASSQFQWNTEAFF. The CDR3 nucleotides read TGCGCCAGCAGCCAGTTCCAGTGGAACACTGAAGCTTTCTTT.

V and J are TRBV7-9 and TRBJ1-2, with a weak D call TRBD1 (6 bases). This CDR3 is built from 16 residues. Germline V gene lookup returns CDR1 SEHNR and CDR2 FQNEAQ (reference sequence). The V gene lost 4 bases and the J gene lost 6 bases, with 21 bases spanning the gap. The CDR3 nucleotides are TGTGCCAGCAGCTCACCGTTCTTGGGGGCGCCCGATGGCTACACCTTC. The encoded protein is CASSSPFLGAPDGYTF.

V and J are TRBV4-1 and TRBJ1-2, with unresolved D. This CDR3 has 14 amino acids. The germline V gene has CDR1 MGHRA and CDR2 YSYEKL. The ends were cut back, 3 bases at V and 4 bases at J, with 12 bases in the middle. Here the CDR3 DNA reads TGCGCCAGCAGCCATGATCAGACGGGCTATGGCTACACCTTC. Protein sequence: CASSHDQTGYGYTF.

CDR3 DNA: TGCGCCAGCAGCCAAAGCCAAGGGGCTTACGGAAACACCATATATTTT. It codes for CASSQSQGAYGNTIYF. The genes are TRBV4-3 and TRBJ1-3; D might be TRBD1 (5 bases). The CDR3 extends over 16 amino acids. V was trimmed by 2 bases and J by 4 bases, leaving 15 bases between them. CDR1 is LGHNA and CDR2 is YSLEER in the germline V gene.

This clone has only one observation. Possible read error: a much larger clone is one base away. The chain is built from TRBV12-3 or TRBV12-4 and TRBJ1-2, with D uncertain. This CDR3 is built from 12 residues. The V end was cut by 6 bases, the J end by 0 bases, with 5 bases between. CDR3 in DNA: TGTGCCAGCAGCCAGGCTAACTATGGCTACACCTTC. Residues: CASSQANYGYTF.

The chain is built from TRBV4-2 and TRBJ1-1, with a possible D match to TRBD1 (6 bases). This CDR3 is 10 amino acids long. The ends were cut back, 11 bases at V and 10 bases at J, with 14 bases in the middle. Germline CDR1 and CDR2: LGHNA and YNFKEQ. CDR3 protein: CAEDGGAAFF. CDR3 coding DNA: TGTGCCGAGGACGGGGGGGCAGCTTTCTTT.

The rearrangement links TRBV5-1 to TRBJ1-1; 9 positions agree with TRBD1. Germline V gene sequence: CDR1 SGHRS, CDR2 YFSETQ. Losses at the gene ends were 4 bases for V and 4 bases for J; bases not matched to a gene: 8. This CDR3 has 15 amino acids. The CDR3, as DNA: TGCGCCAGCAGCGGACAACAGGGGGCTTTCACTGAAGCTTTCTTT. Translation gives CASSGQQGAFTEAFF.

The chain recombines TRBV5-5 with TRBJ2-7; D not certain. The CDR3 has 14 residues. Trimming removed 1 base at V and 4 bases at J, with 12 bases between. Germline values: CDR1 SGHKS, CDR2 YYEKEE (reference sequence). CDR3 amino acids: CASSLLTEKYEQYF. For the CDR3, the DNA is TGTGCCAGCAGCTTGTTAACGGAGAAATACGAGCAGTACTTC.

This chain connects TRBV19 to TRBJ2-2, with TRBD2 identical over 7 bases. The V gene end was trimmed by 3 bases and the J gene end by 5 bases; junction bases not matched to a gene: 12. This CDR3 contains 17 residues. Looked up from germline, CDR1 is LNHDA and CDR2 is SQIVND (reference sequence). CDR3 coding DNA: TGTGCCAGTAGTATTCCCTTCCGGCCGGGAGGTACCGGGGAGCTGTTTTTT. Amino acid sequence: CASSIPFRPGGTGELFF.

This clone was seen a handful of times. The chain uses TRBV28 and TRBJ2-7; TRBD1 might be the D (6 bases). Looked up from germline, CDR1 is MDHEN and CDR2 is SYDVKM. V was clipped by 6 bases and J by 1 base, with 13 bases between them. CDR3 length equals 14 residues. The CDR3 region is CASSIQGSSYEQYF. The CDR3 nucleotides read TGTGCCAGCAGCATCCAGGGGTCATCCTACGAGCAGTACTTC.

This clone showed up just once. The chain links TRBV27 to TRBJ1-6, with D perhaps matching TRBD1 (5 bases). Germline CDR1 MNHEY, CDR2 SMNVEV (reference sequence). Trimming pared 2 bases from V and 6 bases from J, leaving 11 bases between. This CDR3 contains 15 residues. The CDR3 nucleotides are TGTGCCAGCAGTTTAACAGGCCAGCTTAATTCACCCCTCCACTTT. Amino acid sequence: CASSLTGQLNSPLHF.

This clone was seen only a few times. The CDR3 sequence is CASSDYGCDEQYF. For the CDR3, the DNA is TGCGCCAGCAGTGATTACGGGTGCGACGAGCAGTACTTC. The rearrangement joins TRBV10-1 to TRBJ2-7; no definite D call. Trimming stripped 3 bases from V and 5 bases from J, with 11 bases between. The germline gives CDR1 WNHNN, CDR2 SYGVQD (reference sequence). This CDR3 has 13 amino acids.

The chain is built from TRBV12-5 and TRBJ1-1; perhaps TRBD1 as D (5 bases). Germline lookup yields CDR1 LGHNT and CDR2 FRNRAP. The CDR3 consists of 13 residues. Trimming cost V 7 bases and J 0 bases, with 9 bases left between them. CDR3: CASATALNTEAFF. In DNA, the CDR3 is TGTGCTAGTGCGACAGCACTGAACACTGAAGCTTTCTTT. Using reference TRBV12-5 and TRBJ1-1 for the parts outside the CDR3, the full variable domain is DARVTQTPRHKVTEMGQEVTMRCQPILGHNTVFWYRQTMMQGLELLAYFRNRAPLDDSGMPKDRFSAEMPDATLATLKIQPSEPRDSAVYFCASATALNTEAFFGQGTRLTVV.

The chain has TRBV4-2 and TRBJ1-5, with D tentatively TRBD1 (6 bases). Germline V gene lookup returns CDR1 LGHNA and CDR2 YNFKEQ. Trimming removed 1 base from V and 1 base from J, with 8 bases in between. CDR3 size: 15 residues. Written as DNA, the CDR3 is TGTGCCAGCAGCCAAGGGACAGCAAGCAATCAGCCCCAGCATTTT. Translating it yields CASSQGTASNQPQHF.

The genes are TRBV18 and TRBJ2-3; TRBD2 aligns across 13 bases. This CDR3 has 19 amino acids. Germline values: CDR1 KGHSH, CDR2 LQKENI. With 6 bases clipped from V and 5 bases from J, the junction kept 17 bases outside the gene matches. This CDR3 reads CASSPTPPTSGGAGDTQYF. CDR3 DNA: TGTGCCAGCTCTCCAACCCCACCTACTAGCGGGGGGGCAGGAGATACGCAGTATTTT.

The chain is built from TRBV9 and TRBJ1-2; 10 bases fit TRBD1. The CDR3 loop spans 16 amino acids. The germline gives CDR1 SGDLS, CDR2 YYNGEE. V shed 0 bases and J 7 bases; nucleotides not matched to a gene: 9. The CDR3 DNA sequence: TGTGCCAGCAGCGTAGGACCCACGGACAGGGGGTCTGGCTACACCTTC. It codes for CASSVGPTDRGSGYTF. The full variable domain, rest sourced from reference TRBV9 and TRBJ1-2, is DSGVTQTPKHLITATGQRVTLRCSPRSGDLSVYWYQQSLDQGLQFLIQYYNGEERAKGNILERFSAQQFPDLHSELNLSSLELGDSALYFCASSVGPTDRGSGYTFGSGTRLTVV.

The chain links TRBV4-1 to TRBJ1-1; D may be TRBD1 (5 bases). V lost 0 bases and J lost 8, with 13 bases in between. Germline V gene data show CDR1 as MGHRA and CDR2 as YSYEKL. The CDR3 is 14 residues long. The CDR3 is CASSQEVQGPEAFF. The CDR3 DNA reads TGCGCCAGCAGCCAAGAGGTGCAGGGCCCAGAAGCTTTCTTT.

The chain combines TRBV28 with TRBJ2-1, with TRBD1 matching 10 bases. After removal of 5 bases from V and 4 bases from J, the junction contained 5 bases not matched to a gene. Germline loops: CDR1 MDHEN, CDR2 SYDVKM. The CDR3 runs to 15 residues. The CDR3 DNA follows: TGTGCCAGCAGTCCCGGGACAGGGGAATACAATGAGCAGTTCTTC. Encoded protein: CASSPGTGEYNEQFF.

This clone has only a few counts. The V call is TRBV27, the J call TRBJ2-1; 11 positions agree with TRBD2. The trim removed 5 bases at V and 6 bases at J, leaving 12 bases unmatched. The CDR3 has 17 amino acids. Germline V gives CDR1 MNHEY, CDR2 SMNVEV (reference sequence). CDR3 protein: CASSRTTLAGGSNEQFF. CDR3 coding DNA: TGTGCCAGCAGTCGTACTACCCTAGCGGGGGGTAGCAATGAGCAGTTCTTC.

The gene calls are TRBV10-3 and TRBJ2-2; the D gene is possibly TRBD1 (6 bases). This CDR3 is 13 amino acids long. V was shortened by 6 bases and J by 7 bases, with 12 bases between the two germline ends. Per the germline V gene, CDR1 is ENHRY and CDR2 is SYGVKD. The CDR3 here is CAIRPGAGGELFF. In DNA, the CDR3 is TGTGCCATCAGGCCAGGGGCGGGCGGGGAGCTGTTTTTT.

The chain recombines TRBV4-3 with TRBJ2-5; 8 nucleotides match TRBD1. Germline CDR1 LGHNA, CDR2 YSLEER. This CDR3 is built from 18 residues. The V and J ends lost 0 bases and 5 bases, in that order; junction bases with no gene match: 14. The CDR3 DNA reads TGCGCCAGCAGCCAAGATTGGGGAGCGACAGGGGTTACGGAGACCCAGTACTTC. Protein sequence: CASSQDWGATGVTETQYF.

The V gene is TRBV12-5, the J gene TRBJ1-2; unclear D gene. Germline V gene sequence: CDR1 LGHNT, CDR2 FRNRAP. V was shortened by 7 bases and J by 0 bases, with 6 bases between the two germline ends. CDR3 size: 12 residues. This CDR3 reads CASAYSNYGYTF. The CDR3 DNA follows: TGTGCTAGTGCTTATTCTAACTATGGCTACACCTTC.